Listed here are 5 T cell receptor beta chains from one sample, sequenced in a study of spatial heterogeneity in lung cancer. TCRdb used MiXCR to reprocess the 5' RACE reads, holding one entry per CDR3 protein. The table shows about 95,000 distinct CDR3 sequences, with roughly 9.5% occurring only once. Time point reported: sample taken at primary tumor resection. Unsorted whole RNA samples from tumor, nontumor lung or frozen PBMC were sequenced. The input for sequencing was PBMCs, taken at surgery. These TCRs come from a male donor with early-stage non-small cell lung cancer.

This clonotype was picked up a small number of times. The chain is built from TRBV20-1 and TRBJ1-3; the D gene is possibly TRBD1 (6 bases). Germline-derived CDR1 and CDR2 are DFQATT and SNEGSKA (reference sequence). This CDR3 is 16 amino acids long. Trimming cost V 6 bases and J 2 bases, with 20 bases left between them. The CDR3 DNA follows: TGCAGTGCAAGGAGGGGGGACACCTCACCTGGAAACACCATATATTTT. Translation gives CSARRGDTSPGNTIYF.

CDR3: CASSPPSVNEQFF. The CDR3 region has the DNA TGTGCCAGCTCACCACCTAGCGTTAATGAGCAGTTCTTC. The chain uses TRBV18 and TRBJ2-1; D perhaps matches TRBD2 (5 bases). This CDR3 contains 13 residues. Germline lookup yields CDR1 KGHSH and CDR2 LQKENI. The V gene lost 0 bases and the J gene lost 7 bases, with 7 bases spanning the gap.

The chain joins TRBV27 to TRBJ2-1; possible D gene TRBD2, 7 bases. Per the germline V gene, CDR1 is MNHEY and CDR2 is SMNVEV (reference sequence). This CDR3 spans 15 amino acids. V shed 0 bases and J shed 10 bases, with 16 bases lying between them. This chain's CDR3 is CASSLSGGAGYEQFF. Written as DNA, the CDR3 is TGTGCCAGCAGTTTATCGGGGGGGGCGGGCTACGAGCAGTTCTTC.

This clonotype was seen a few times. The chain recombines TRBV3-1 with TRBJ2-1; D is unresolved. V was cut by 7 bases and J by 6 bases, with 19 bases left in between. CDR1 is LGHDT, CDR2 YNNKEL, per germline (reference sequence). The CDR3 sequence is 15 residues long. The CDR3 sequence: CASTVSTQLGNEQFF. CDR3 bases: TGTGCCAGCACCGTATCGACTCAGCTGGGCAATGAGCAGTTCTTC.

This clonotype was seen at least ten times. This chain joins TRBV4-2 and TRBJ2-7; D remains ambiguous. Germline V gene lookup returns CDR1 LGHNA and CDR2 YNFKEQ. V gave up 3 bases and J gave up 2 bases, with 8 bases separating them. CDR3 length: 13 residues. CDR3 sequence reads: CASSQAETYEQYF. The CDR3 DNA is TGTGCCAGCAGCCAGGCTGAGACCTACGAGCAGTACTTC.